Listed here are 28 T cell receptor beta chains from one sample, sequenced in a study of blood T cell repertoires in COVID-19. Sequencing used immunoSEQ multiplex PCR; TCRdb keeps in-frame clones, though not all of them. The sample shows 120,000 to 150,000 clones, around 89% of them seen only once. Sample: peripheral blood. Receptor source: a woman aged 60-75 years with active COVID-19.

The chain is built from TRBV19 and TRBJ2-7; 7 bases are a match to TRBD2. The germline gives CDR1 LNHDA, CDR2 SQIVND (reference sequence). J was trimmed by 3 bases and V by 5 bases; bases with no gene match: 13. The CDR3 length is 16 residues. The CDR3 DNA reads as TGTGCCAGTAGTGACCCCGGGACTAAGCATGGCTACGAGCAGTACTTC. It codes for CASSDPGTKHGYEQYF. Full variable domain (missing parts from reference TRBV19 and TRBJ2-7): DGGITQSPKYLFRKEGQNVTLSCEQNLNHDAMYWYRQDPGQGLRLIYYSQIVNDFQKGDIAEGYSVSREKKESFPLTVTSAQKNPTAFYLCASSDPGTKHGYEQYFGPGTRLTVT.

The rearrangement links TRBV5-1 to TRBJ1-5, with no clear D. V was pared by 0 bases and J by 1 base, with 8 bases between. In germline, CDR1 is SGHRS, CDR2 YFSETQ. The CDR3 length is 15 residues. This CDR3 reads CASSLGFSSNQPQHF. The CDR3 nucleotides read TGCGCCAGCAGCTTGGGCTTTAGCAGCAATCAGCCCCAGCATTTT.

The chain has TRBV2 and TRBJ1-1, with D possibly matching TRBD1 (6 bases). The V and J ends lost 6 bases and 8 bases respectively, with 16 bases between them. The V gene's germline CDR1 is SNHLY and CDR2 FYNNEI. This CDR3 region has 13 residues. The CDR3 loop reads CASRTGQGLEAFF. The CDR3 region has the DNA TGTGCCAGCAGGACAGGTCAGGGGTTAGAAGCTTTCTTT. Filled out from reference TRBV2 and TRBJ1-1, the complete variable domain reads EPEVTQTPSHQVTQMGQEVILRCVPISNHLYFYWYRQILGQKVEFLVSFYNNEISEKSEIFDDQFSVERPDGSNFTLKIRSTKLEDSAMYFCASRTGQGLEAFFGQGTRLTVV.

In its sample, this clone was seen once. The CDR3 region is CAISLLAATDTQYF. The CDR3, as DNA: TGTGCCATCAGTCTGCTAGCGGCCACAGATACGCAGTATTTT. The chain recombines TRBV10-3 with TRBJ2-3, with 7 bases fitting TRBD2. CDR3 size: 14 residues. From germline, CDR1 is ENHRY and CDR2 SYGVKD. With 5 bases clipped from V and 2 bases from J, the junction kept 4 bases outside the gene matches.

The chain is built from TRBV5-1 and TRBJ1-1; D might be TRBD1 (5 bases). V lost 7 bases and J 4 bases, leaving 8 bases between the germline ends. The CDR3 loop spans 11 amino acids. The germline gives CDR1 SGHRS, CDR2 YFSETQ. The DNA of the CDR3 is TGCGCCAGCCAAGGGGCCACTGAAGCTTTCTTT. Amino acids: CASQGATEAFF.

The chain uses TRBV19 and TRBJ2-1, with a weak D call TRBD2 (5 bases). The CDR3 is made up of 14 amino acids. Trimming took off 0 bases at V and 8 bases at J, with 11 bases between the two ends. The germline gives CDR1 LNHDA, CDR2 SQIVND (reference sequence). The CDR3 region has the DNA TGTGCCAGTAGTATAGAGTCGGGGAACGATGAGCAGTTCTTC. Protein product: CASSIESGNDEQFF.

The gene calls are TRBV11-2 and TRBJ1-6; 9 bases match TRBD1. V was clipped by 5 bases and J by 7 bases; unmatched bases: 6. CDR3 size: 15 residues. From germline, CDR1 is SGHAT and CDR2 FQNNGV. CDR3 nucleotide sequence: TGTGCCAGCAGCCCACCGGGACAGGGAAATTCACCCCTCCACTTT. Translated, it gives CASSPPGQGNSPLHF.

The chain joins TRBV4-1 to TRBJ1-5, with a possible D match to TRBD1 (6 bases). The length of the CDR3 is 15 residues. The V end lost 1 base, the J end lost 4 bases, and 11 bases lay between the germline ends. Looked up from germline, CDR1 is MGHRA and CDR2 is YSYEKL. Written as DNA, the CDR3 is TGCGCCAGCAGCCAAGTCCAGGGGCAGAATCAGCCCCAGCATTTT. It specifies CASSQVQGQNQPQHF.

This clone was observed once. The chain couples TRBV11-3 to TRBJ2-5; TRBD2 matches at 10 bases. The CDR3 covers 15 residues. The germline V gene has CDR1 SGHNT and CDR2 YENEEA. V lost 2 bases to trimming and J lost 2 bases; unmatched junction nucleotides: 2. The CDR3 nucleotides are TGTGCCAGCAGCTTACTAGCGGGGGCACAAGAGACCCAGTACTTC. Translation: CASSLLAGAQETQYF.

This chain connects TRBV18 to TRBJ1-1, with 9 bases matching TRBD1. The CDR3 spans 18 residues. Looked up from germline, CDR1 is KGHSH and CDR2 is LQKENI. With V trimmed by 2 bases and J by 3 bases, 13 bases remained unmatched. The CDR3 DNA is TGTGCCAGCTCACCAAGGCCCCCACAGGGGGCCGCTGACACTGAAGCTTTCTTT. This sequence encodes CASSPRPPQGAADTEAFF.

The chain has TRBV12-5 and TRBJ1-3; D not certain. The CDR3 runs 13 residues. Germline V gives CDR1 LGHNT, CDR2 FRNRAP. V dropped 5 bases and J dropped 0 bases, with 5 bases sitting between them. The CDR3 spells CASGRSSGNTIYF. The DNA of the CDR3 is TGTGCTAGTGGTAGGAGCTCTGGAAACACCATATATTTT. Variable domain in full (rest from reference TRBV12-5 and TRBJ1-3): DARVTQTPRHKVTEMGQEVTMRCQPILGHNTVFWYRQTMMQGLELLAYFRNRAPLDDSGMPKDRFSAEMPDATLATLKIQPSEPRDSAVYFCASGRSSGNTIYFGEGSWLTVV.

The DNA for the CDR3 is TGTGCCAGCAGTTACCTCGGACAGGGAGAGTCGGGCTACACCTTC. It translates to CASSYLGQGESGYTF. The chain has TRBV6-6 and TRBJ1-2; 8 bases line up with TRBD1. There are 15 residues in the CDR3. After removal of 2 bases from V and 8 bases from J, the junction contained 10 bases not matched to a gene. The V gene's germline CDR1 is MNHNY and CDR2 SVGAGI (reference sequence).

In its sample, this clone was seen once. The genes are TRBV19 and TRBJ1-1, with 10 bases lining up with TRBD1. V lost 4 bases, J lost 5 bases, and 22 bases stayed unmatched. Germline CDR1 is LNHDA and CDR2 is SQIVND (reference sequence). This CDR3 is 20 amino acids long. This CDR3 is CASSNIWDRDRGFRVTEAFF. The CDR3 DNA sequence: TGTGCCAGTAGTAATATCTGGGACCGGGACAGGGGATTTCGGGTAACTGAAGCTTTCTTT.

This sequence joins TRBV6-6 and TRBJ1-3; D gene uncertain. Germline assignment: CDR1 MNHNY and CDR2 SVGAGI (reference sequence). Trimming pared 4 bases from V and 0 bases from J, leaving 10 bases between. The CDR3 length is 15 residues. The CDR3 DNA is TGTGCCAGCAGTTCCCGCGGAGTCTCTGGAAACACCATATATTTT. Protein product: CASSSRGVSGNTIYF.

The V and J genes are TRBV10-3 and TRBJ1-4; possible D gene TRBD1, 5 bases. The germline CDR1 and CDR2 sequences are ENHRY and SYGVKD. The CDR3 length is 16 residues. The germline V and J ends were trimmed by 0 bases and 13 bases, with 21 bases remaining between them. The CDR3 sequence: CAISESGGTSAPRLFF. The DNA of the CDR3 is TGTGCCATCAGTGAGTCCGGCGGGACTAGCGCTCCACGACTGTTTTTT.

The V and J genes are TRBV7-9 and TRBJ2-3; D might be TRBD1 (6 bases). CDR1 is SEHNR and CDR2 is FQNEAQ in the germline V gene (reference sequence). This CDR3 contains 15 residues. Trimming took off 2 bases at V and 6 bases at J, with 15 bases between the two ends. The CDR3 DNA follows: TGTGCCAGCAGCTTACAGGGGCTACCTAGTGATACGCAGTATTTT. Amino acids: CASSLQGLPSDTQYF.

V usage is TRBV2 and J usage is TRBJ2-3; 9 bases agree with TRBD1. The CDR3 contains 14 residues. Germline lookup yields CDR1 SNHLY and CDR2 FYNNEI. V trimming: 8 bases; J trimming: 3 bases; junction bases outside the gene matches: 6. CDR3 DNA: TGTGCCAGCCGGAGGACAGGGGAGACAGATACGCAGTATTTT. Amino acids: CASRRTGETDTQYF.

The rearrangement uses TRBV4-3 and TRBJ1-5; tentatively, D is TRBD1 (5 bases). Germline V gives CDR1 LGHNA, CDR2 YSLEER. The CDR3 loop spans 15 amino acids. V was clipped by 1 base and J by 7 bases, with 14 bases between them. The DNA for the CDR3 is TGCGCCAGCAGCCAAGGACCGGGGCGGGAACAGCCCCAGCATTTT. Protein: CASSQGPGREQPQHF.

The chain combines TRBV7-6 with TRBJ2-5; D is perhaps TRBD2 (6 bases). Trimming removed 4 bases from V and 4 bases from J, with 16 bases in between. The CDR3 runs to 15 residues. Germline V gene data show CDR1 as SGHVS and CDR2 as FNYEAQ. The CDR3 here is CASSSQRARLETQYF. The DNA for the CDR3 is TGTGCCAGCAGCTCACAGCGGGCCCGTTTAGAGACCCAGTACTTC.

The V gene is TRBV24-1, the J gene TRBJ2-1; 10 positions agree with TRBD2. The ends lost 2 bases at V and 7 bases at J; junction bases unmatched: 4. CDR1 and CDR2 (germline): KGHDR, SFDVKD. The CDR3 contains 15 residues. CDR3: CATSDWASGRNEQFF. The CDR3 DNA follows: TGTGCCACCAGTGATTGGGCTAGCGGGAGAAATGAGCAGTTCTTC.

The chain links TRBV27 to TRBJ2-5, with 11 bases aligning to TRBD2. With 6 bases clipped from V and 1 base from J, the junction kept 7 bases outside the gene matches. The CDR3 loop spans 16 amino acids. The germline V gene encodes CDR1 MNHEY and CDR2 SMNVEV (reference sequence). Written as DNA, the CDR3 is TGTGCCAGCAGCGCCAGACTAGCGGGACCCCAAGAGACCCAGTACTTC. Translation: CASSARLAGPQETQYF.

CDR3 in DNA: TGCAGCGTTGAACAGGGGCGTTTCATGAACACTGAAGCTTTCTTT. Translated: CSVEQGRFMNTEAFF. The chain recombines TRBV29-1 with TRBJ1-1; tentatively, D is TRBD1 (6 bases). Germline CDR1 is SQVTM and CDR2 is ANQGSEA. V was trimmed by 2 bases and J by 0 bases, leaving 13 bases between them. The CDR3 has 15 amino acids.

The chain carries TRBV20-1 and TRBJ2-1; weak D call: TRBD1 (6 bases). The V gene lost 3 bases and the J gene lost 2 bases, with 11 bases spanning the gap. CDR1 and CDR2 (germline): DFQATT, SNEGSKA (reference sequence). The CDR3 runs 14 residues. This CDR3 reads CSASKGVAYNEQFF. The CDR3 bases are TGCAGTGCTAGTAAGGGGGTCGCCTACAATGAGCAGTTCTTC.

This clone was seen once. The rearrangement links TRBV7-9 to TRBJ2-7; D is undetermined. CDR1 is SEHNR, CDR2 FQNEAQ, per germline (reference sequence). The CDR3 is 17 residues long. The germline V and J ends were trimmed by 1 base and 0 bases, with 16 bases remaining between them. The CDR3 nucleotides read TGTGCCAGCAGCTTAGGAGTTGAAGGTTGGAGCTCCTACGAGCAGTACTTC. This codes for CASSLGVEGWSSYEQYF.

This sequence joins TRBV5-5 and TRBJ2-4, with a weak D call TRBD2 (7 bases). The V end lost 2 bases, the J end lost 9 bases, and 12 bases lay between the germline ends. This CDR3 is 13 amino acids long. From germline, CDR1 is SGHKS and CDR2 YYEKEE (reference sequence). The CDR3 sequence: CASSFKGEGIQYF. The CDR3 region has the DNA TGTGCCAGCAGCTTTAAGGGGGAGGGCATTCAGTACTTC.

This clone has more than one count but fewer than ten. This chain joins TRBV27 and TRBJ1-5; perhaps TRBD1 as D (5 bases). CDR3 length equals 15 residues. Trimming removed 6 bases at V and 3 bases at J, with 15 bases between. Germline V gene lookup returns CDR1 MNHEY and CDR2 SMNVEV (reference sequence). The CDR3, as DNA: TGTGCCAGCAGGCTCGGCGGACAAATCAATCAGCCCCAGCATTTT. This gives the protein CASRLGGQINQPQHF.

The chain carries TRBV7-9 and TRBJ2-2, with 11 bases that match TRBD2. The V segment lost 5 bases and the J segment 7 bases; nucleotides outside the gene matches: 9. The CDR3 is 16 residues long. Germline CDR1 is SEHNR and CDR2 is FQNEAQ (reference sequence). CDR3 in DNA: TGTGCCAGCAGCGACCAACTAGCGGGAGAAGTCGGGGAGCTGTTTTTT. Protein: CASSDQLAGEVGELFF.

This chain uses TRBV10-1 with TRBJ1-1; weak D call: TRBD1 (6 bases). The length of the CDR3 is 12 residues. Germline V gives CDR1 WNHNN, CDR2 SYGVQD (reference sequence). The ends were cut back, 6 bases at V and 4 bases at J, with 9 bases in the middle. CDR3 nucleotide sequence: TGCGCCAGCAGGGGGACAACCACTGAAGCTTTCTTT. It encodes CASRGTTTEAFF.